This T cell receptor beta chain emerged from a study of blood T cells in healthy people across ages. Together with a sample-barcoded 5' primer, a J-beta primer mix was included in a second PCR lasting 7 to 11 cycles. Each sample yielded at least 3 million CDR3-containing paired-end reads. TCRdb called the 5' RACE reads again in MiXCR, with one record for every CDR3 protein. The top ten hold around 18% of the sample, which has under 1 million distinct CDR3 sequences, 40% to 50% seen once. The clonotype comes from a man aged 55-75 years in good health. Sequencing used blood.

The CDR3 sequence: CATSDTGGVRGDTQYF. CDR3 nucleotides: TGTGCCACCAGTGATACAGGGGGCGTCAGGGGAGATACGCAGTATTTT. V and J are TRBV24-1 and TRBJ2-3, with 9 bases identical to TRBD1. V was pared by 3 bases and J by 5 bases, with 8 bases of the junction left unmatched. The CDR3 is made up of 16 amino acids. CDR1 is KGHDR and CDR2 is SFDVKD in the germline V gene.